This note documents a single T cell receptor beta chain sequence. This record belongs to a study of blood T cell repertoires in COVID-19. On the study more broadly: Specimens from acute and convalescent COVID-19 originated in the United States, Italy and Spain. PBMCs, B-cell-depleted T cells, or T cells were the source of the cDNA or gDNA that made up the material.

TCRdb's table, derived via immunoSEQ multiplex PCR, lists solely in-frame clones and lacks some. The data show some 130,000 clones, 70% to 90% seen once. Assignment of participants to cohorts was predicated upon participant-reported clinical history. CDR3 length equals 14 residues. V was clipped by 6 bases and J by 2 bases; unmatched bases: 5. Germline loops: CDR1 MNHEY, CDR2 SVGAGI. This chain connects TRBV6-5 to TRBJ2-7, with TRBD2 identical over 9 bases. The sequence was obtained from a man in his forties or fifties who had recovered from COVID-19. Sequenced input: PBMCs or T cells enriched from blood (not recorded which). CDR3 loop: CASRGLAPPYEQYF. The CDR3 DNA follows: TGTGCCAGCAGAGGACTAGCGCCACCCTACGAGCAGTACTTC.